The entry below gives a single T cell receptor beta chain sequence along with its context. Its cognate antigen has yet to be identified. Base qualities were left out, and no much larger clone turns up one base away. The source of the sample is a study of CD8 T cells in Susac syndrome (dated by TCRdb to the late 2010s). In the study overall: The study used repertoire sequencing to test whether antigen drove CD8+ T cell activation and differentiation in Susac syndrome. Clonality of the CD8+ T cell repertoire was compared between more than 10 healthy donors, roughly 14 Susac syndrome patients and about 15 multiple sclerosis patients. The paper's findings and limits, for the study overall: The number of individuals in the TCR sequencing and HLA analysis was acknowledged as relatively small.

V and J are trimmed by 2 bases and 0 bases, and the gene matches miss 8 bases of the junction. In the germline V gene, CDR1 corresponds to SQVTM and CDR2 to ANQGSEA. Taken from cysteine to phenylalanine, the CDR3 has 16 residues. Only the CDR3 region is kept as DNA, spanning 48 bases read in frame from base 1. RNA was extracted with the RNeasy kit and roughly 0.5 to 1 ug was reverse transcribed using random hexamers. TCR beta CDR3 regions were amplified with the immunoSEQ multiplex PCR assay covering 54 Vbeta and 13 Jbeta segments. To correct PCR amplification bias, a synthetic template baseline was used for both primer optimization and computational correction. Per the source publication's procedure: Reads were assigned to V, D and J genes according to IMGT and analyzed in immunoSEQ Analyzer, with only productive sequences retained. To calculate clonality, Shannon entropy was normalized by log2 of the number of productive unique sequences and then subtracted from one. Public and private clones were assessed among the 100 most prevalent clones of each patient and control. A clone was defined as Susac-specific if it was absent from the healthy and MS cohorts, from approximately 980 published viral clones and from other ImmuneACCESS disease sequences. TCRdb trimmed the raw reads at Q25, called clones with MiXCR and kept productive beta chains. Each record represents a unique CDR3 protein, reported with the most common genes and DNA among its rows. TCRdb, rather than the study authors, made the V and J calls. Recorded for this sample are about 140,000 distinct CDR3 sequences; 90% to 95% of them occurred a single time. 0.25% to 0.3% of the sample belongs to the ten largest clones.

High-throughput TCR beta sequencing profiled peripheral blood CD8+ and CD4+ T cells from healthy donors, Susac syndrome patients and multiple sclerosis patients. Healthy donors were age- and sex-matched controls. Bulk CD8+ and CD4+ T cells were purified by magnetic negative isolation, while CD8+ TEMRA cells were enriched using FACS. Blood was collected in EDTA tubes and processed within 24 hours, with PBMCs isolated through density gradient centrifugation. PBMCs intended for TCR sequencing were cryopreserved in liquid nitrogen and thawed later in a water bath at 37 degrees C. A purity of at least 90% was achieved for sorted or isolated CD4+, CD8+ and CD8+ TEMRA cells.

Sequencing was done on a sample of CD8+ T cells from PBMCs. The sequence links TRBV29-1 to TRBJ2-3, and TRBD2 aligns with 7 junction nucleotides. This clonotype was obtained from a human donor in good health. The DNA sequence is as follows: TGCAGCGTTGAAAAACTAGCGCGAGATAGCACAGATACGCAGTATTTT. Protein translation: CSVEKLARDSTDTQYF.